Following are 18 T cell receptor beta chains from one sample sequenced in a study of cytomegalovirus exposure and HLA in healthy donors. Sequencing used immunoSEQ multiplex PCR; TCRdb keeps in-frame clones, though not all of them. This sample has about 74,000 clones, with about 93% found just once. The specimen was PBMCs. Every receptor here comes from a man between 18 and 29 years old in good health and CMV-seropositive.

The genes are TRBV27 and TRBJ1-1; 7 nucleotides align to TRBD1. Germline V gene sequence: CDR1 MNHEY, CDR2 SMNVEV (reference sequence). The CDR3 length is 14 residues. With 5 bases clipped from V and 7 bases from J, the junction kept 10 bases outside the gene matches. CDR3 bases: TGTGCCAGCAGTCTATACACAGGGGATGGTGAAGCTTTCTTT. Its translation: CASSLYTGDGEAFF.

The chain links TRBV18 to TRBJ1-1; tentatively, D is TRBD1 (5 bases). V lost 5 bases and J 0 bases, leaving 13 bases between the germline ends. Germline assignment: CDR1 KGHSH and CDR2 LQKENI. The CDR3 sequence is 15 residues long. This CDR3 is CASSFGQTMNTEAFF. The CDR3 region has the DNA TGTGCCAGCTCATTTGGACAAACCATGAACACTGAAGCTTTCTTT.

This sequence joins TRBV29-1 and TRBJ2-3; 8 bases match TRBD1. The germline gives CDR1 SQVTM, CDR2 ANQGSEA. The CDR3 has 14 residues. With V trimmed by 6 bases and J by 0 bases, 5 bases remained unmatched. CDR3 residues: CSVTGEPSTDTQYF. CDR3 bases: TGCAGCGTGACAGGGGAACCTAGCACAGATACGCAGTATTTT.

This chain joins TRBV11-2 and TRBJ1-5, with TRBD1 as a possible D gene (5 bases). Germline loops: CDR1 SGHAT, CDR2 FQNNGV. The CDR3 totals 16 residues. Trimming took 1 base from V and 5 from J, leaving 15 bases between them. CDR3 protein: CASSLARDSWDQPQHF. In nucleotides, the CDR3 is TGTGCCAGCAGCTTAGCAAGAGACAGTTGGGATCAGCCCCAGCATTTT.

This clone was picked up many times. The chain links TRBV28 to TRBJ2-1; TRBD2 aligns across 12 bases. This CDR3 contains 16 residues. The V segment lost 11 bases and the J segment 5 bases; nucleotides outside the gene matches: 13. CDR1 and CDR2 (germline): MDHEN, SYDVKM. DNA of the CDR3: TGTGCCCATAGCACTGGACTAGCGGGAAGGAACAATGAGCAGTTCTTC. It is translated as CAHSTGLAGRNNEQFF.

The V call is TRBV10-3, the J call TRBJ2-1; D might be TRBD1 (5 bases). V lost 0 bases to trimming and J lost 2 bases, with 8 bases between them. This CDR3 region has 15 residues. Germline lookup yields CDR1 ENHRY and CDR2 SYGVKD. CDR3 sequence: CAISESQGTYNEQFF. As DNA, the CDR3 is TGTGCCATCAGTGAGTCCCAGGGCACCTACAATGAGCAGTTCTTC.

This chain's CDR3 is CASSRLDSVNQPQHF. DNA for the CDR3: TGTGCCAGCAGTCGGTTGGACAGCGTCAATCAGCCCCAGCATTTT. This chain uses TRBV27 with TRBJ1-5; D perhaps matches TRBD1 (6 bases). CDR3 length equals 15 residues. Germline V lookup: CDR1 MNHEY, CDR2 SMNVEV (reference sequence). V was pared by 5 bases and J by 3 bases, with 14 bases between.

The rearrangement joins TRBV25-1 to TRBJ2-3, with D perhaps matching TRBD2 (5 bases). The germline V and J ends were trimmed by 4 bases and 4 bases, with 21 bases remaining between them. Germline assignment: CDR1 MGHDK and CDR2 SYGVNS. The CDR3 is 17 amino acids. Written as DNA, the CDR3 is TGTGCCAGCAGTGGAGCGGCCCCAGCCGACCAGGCAGATACGCAGTATTTT. This gives the protein CASSGAAPADQADTQYF.

The chain is built from TRBV5-1 and TRBJ1-1; D gene ambiguous. V shed 5 bases and J shed 4 bases, with 18 bases lying between them. Looked up from germline, CDR1 is SGHRS and CDR2 is YFSETQ. This CDR3 has 15 amino acids. The CDR3 reads CASSSQHRTGTEAFF. In DNA form, the CDR3 reads TGCGCCAGCAGTTCTCAACACCGAACGGGCACTGAAGCTTTCTTT.

This clone appeared once. This chain uses TRBV28 with TRBJ1-2, with D perhaps TRBD1 (6 bases). V lost 6 bases and J lost 2, with 16 bases in between. Looked up from germline, CDR1 is MDHEN and CDR2 is SYDVKM. CDR3 length: 15 residues. The CDR3 here is CASRVQGKRNYGYTF. The CDR3 region has the DNA TGTGCCAGCAGGGTACAGGGAAAAAGAAACTATGGCTACACCTTC.

The V call is TRBV5-6, the J call TRBJ1-1; D unclear. The length of the CDR3 is 13 residues. The germline CDR1 and CDR2 sequences are SGHDT and YYEEEE. Trimming left V 0 bases short and J 3 bases short, with 6 bases between. The CDR3 loop is CASSLGAYTEAFF. The CDR3 nucleotides read TGTGCCAGCAGCTTGGGGGCGTACACTGAAGCTTTCTTT.

V usage is TRBV7-8 and J usage is TRBJ2-7, with 8 bases aligning to TRBD1. V trimming: 5 bases; J trimming: 2 bases; junction bases outside the gene matches: 5. CDR1 is SGHVS and CDR2 is FQNEAQ in the germline V gene. The length of the CDR3 is 14 residues. The CDR3 loop reads CASSLRTGPYEQYF. CDR3 coding DNA: TGTGCCAGCAGCCTAAGGACAGGGCCCTACGAGCAGTACTTC.

J is TRBJ2-7 and V is TRBV11-3, with D possibly TRBD2 on 5 matching bases. This CDR3 region has 15 residues. V dropped 3 bases and J dropped 2 bases, with 14 bases sitting between them. From germline, CDR1 is SGHNT and CDR2 YENEEA. CDR3: CASSFGEWATYEQYF. In nucleotides, the CDR3 is TGTGCCAGCAGCTTCGGGGAGTGGGCAACCTACGAGCAGTACTTC.

The V and J genes are TRBV18 and TRBJ2-7, with TRBD1 as a possible D gene (6 bases). Trimming stripped 3 bases from V and 4 bases from J, with 22 bases between. CDR1 KGHSH and CDR2 LQKENI come from the germline V gene. The CDR3 runs 17 residues. CDR3 sequence: CASSPPGAGTSSYEQYF. The CDR3 coding sequence is TGTGCCAGCTCACCCCCCGGGGCCGGGACAAGTTCTTACGAGCAGTACTTC.

J is TRBJ2-7 and V is TRBV5-1; D call uncertain. The V end lost 4 bases, the J end lost 2 bases, and 16 bases lay between the germline ends. The CDR3 has 15 amino acids. Germline V lookup: CDR1 SGHRS, CDR2 YFSETQ. CDR3 loop: CASSRVPEEPYEQYF. CDR3 coding DNA: TGCGCCAGCAGCCGTGTCCCTGAGGAGCCCTACGAGCAGTACTTC.

V usage is TRBV7-2 and J usage is TRBJ2-1, with D possibly TRBD1 on 5 matching bases. This CDR3 contains 19 residues. Germline CDR1 is SGHTA and CDR2 is FQGNSA. The germline V and J ends were trimmed by 0 bases and 7 bases, with 25 bases remaining between them. CDR3 nucleotide sequence: TGTGCCAGCAGCTTAGCAACAGGCAGGGTCCTTTCTAGGACGAATGAGCAGTTCTTC. This codes for CASSLATGRVLSRTNEQFF.

CDR3 protein: CASSPHPAGGGTEAFF. For the CDR3, the DNA is TGTGCCAGCTCACCCCACCCGGCAGGGGGAGGAACTGAAGCTTTCTTT. The genes are TRBV18 and TRBJ1-1, with 7 bases aligning to TRBD1. The CDR3 has 16 amino acids. V trimming: 3 bases; J trimming: 5 bases; junction bases outside the gene matches: 12. CDR1 and CDR2 (germline): KGHSH, LQKENI. The whole variable domain, filled in from reference TRBV18 and TRBJ1-1, reads NAGVMQNPRHLVRRRGQEARLRCSPMKGHSHVYWYRQLPEEGLKFMVYLQKENIIDESGMPKERFSAEFPKEGPSILRIQQVVRGDSAAYFCASSPHPAGGGTEAFFGQGTRLTVV.

The J gene is TRBJ2-3, the V gene TRBV13; no clear D. There are 13 residues in the CDR3. V lost 5 bases, J lost 4 bases, and 10 bases lay in between. Looked up from germline, CDR1 is PRHDT and CDR2 is FYEKMQ (reference sequence). This chain's CDR3 is CASSRQVADTQYF. The CDR3 DNA sequence: TGTGCCAGCAGCCGTCAGGTAGCAGATACGCAGTATTTT. The full variable domain, in which reference TRBV13 and TRBJ2-3 provide the parts outside the CDR3, is AAGVIQSPRHLIKEKRETATLKCYPIPRHDTVYWYQQGPGQDPQFLISFYEKMQSDKGSIPDRFSAQQFSDYHSELNMSSLELGDSALYFCASSRQVADTQYFGPGTRLTVL.